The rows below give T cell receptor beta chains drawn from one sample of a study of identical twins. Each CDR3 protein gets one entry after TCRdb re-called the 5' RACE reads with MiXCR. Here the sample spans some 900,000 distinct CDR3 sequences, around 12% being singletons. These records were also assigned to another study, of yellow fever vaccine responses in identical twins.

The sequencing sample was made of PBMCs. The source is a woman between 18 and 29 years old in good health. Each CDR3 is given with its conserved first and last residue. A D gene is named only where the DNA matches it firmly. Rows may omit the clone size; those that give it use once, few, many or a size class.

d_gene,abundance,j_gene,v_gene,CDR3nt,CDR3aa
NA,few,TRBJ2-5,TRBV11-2,TGTGCCAGCAGCTTAGTAGCTCGGACGGCACAAGAGACCCAGTACTTC,CASSLVARTAQETQYF
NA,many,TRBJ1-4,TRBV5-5,TGTGCCAGCACCAGGACGGGCGATAATGAAAAACTGTTTTTT,CASTRTGDNEKLFF
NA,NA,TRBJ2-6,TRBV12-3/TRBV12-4,TGTGCCAGCAGTTTCTTCCCCAGCTCTGGGGCCAACGTCCTGACTTTC,CASSFFPSSGANVLTF
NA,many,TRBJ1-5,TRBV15,TGTGCCACCAGCATAGGCCCCTTTGTTGGGGAGATGCGACAGCCCCAGCATTTT,CATSIGPFVGEMRQPQHF
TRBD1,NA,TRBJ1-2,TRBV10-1,TGCGCCAGCAGTGGGACGACGGGACAGTTGTTTTTC,CASSGTTGQLFF
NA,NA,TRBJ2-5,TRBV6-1,TGTGCCAGCAGTGAAGGGGCCGGGGCGGTCCGAGAGACCCAGTACTTC,CASSEGAGAVRETQYF
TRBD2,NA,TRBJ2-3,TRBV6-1,TGTGCCAGCAGTGACCCCCACACAAGCGGGAAGTCCCCCGATACGCAGTATTTT,CASSDPHTSGKSPDTQYF
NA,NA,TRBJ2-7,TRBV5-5,TGTGCCAGCAGCTTGGCCCTCGGGGCGGGCGAGCAGTACTTC,CASSLALGAGEQYF
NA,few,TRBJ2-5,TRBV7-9,TGTGCCAGCAGCCCCTTCAGGGGTGAGGGTGAGACCCAGTACTTC,CASSPFRGEGETQYF
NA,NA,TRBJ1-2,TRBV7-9,TGTGCCAGCAGCTTAGTTGAGGGGTTAAACTATGGCTACACCTTC,CASSLVEGLNYGYTF
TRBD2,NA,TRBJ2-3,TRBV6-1,TGTGCCAGCAGTCCCTACCTAGCGGGGGGGACTACAGATACGCAGTATTTT,CASSPYLAGGTTDTQYF
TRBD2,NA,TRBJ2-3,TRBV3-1,TGTGCCAGCAGCCAAGACCCACCCGGGGCTAGCGGGAGAGGTACAGATACGCAGTATTTT,CASSQDPPGASGRGTDTQYF
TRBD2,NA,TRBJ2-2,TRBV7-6,TGTGCCAGCAGCTTACGGGCTGGGACTAGCGTATTGAACACCGGGGAGCTGTTTTTT,CASSLRAGTSVLNTGELFF
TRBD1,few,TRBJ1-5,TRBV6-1,TGTGCCAGCAGCCCTCGGGACAGGGCTCAGCCCCAGCATTTT,CASSPRDRAQPQHF
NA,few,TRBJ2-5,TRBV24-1,TGTGCCACCAGTGCCGTTTCTTCGGGCCTTGCGGAGACCCAGTACTTC,CATSAVSSGLAETQYF
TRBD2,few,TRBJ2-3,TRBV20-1,TGCAGTGCCCACGGACTAGGTGCTATCACAGATACGCAGTATTTT,CSAHGLGAITDTQYF
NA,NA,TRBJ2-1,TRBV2,TGTGCCAGCCATGCCACTAGTTCCTACAATGAGCAGTTCTTC,CASHATSSYNEQFF
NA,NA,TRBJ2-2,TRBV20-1,TGCAGTGCGGTCGGGAACACCGGGGAGCTGTTTTTT,CSAVGNTGELFF
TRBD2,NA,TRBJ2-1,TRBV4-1,TGCGCCAGCAGCCAAGATTGGCGGGGGGGACGATGGAATGAGCAGTTCTTC,CASSQDWRGGRWNEQFF
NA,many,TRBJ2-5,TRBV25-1,TGTGCCAGCAGTGGGACAGTCCAAGAGACCCAGTACTTC,CASSGTVQETQYF
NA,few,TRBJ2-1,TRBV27,TGTGCCAGCAGTTCAGTAGTCTCCTCCTACAATGAGCAGTTCTTC,CASSSVVSSYNEQFF
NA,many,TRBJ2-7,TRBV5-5,TGTGCCAGCAGCTTGGCCGTCTTCTACGAGCAGTACTTC,CASSLAVFYEQYF
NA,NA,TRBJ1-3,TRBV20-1,TGCAGTGCTAGTGAAAGGGGGTATAGCTCAACGGCAAACACCATATATTTT,CSASERGYSSTANTIYF
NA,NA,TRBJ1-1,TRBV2,TGTGCCAGCAGTGACGAGATTAACACTGAAGCTTTCTTT,CASSDEINTEAFF
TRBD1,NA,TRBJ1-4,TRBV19,TGTGCCAGTAGGACTAACAGGGGGCGGAGAGAAAAACTGTTTTTT,CASRTNRGRREKLFF
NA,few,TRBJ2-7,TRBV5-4,TGTGCCAGCAGCTTGGTGCGGCAGGGGATATACGAGCAGTACTTC,CASSLVRQGIYEQYF
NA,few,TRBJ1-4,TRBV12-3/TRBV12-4,TGTGCCAGCAGTTTTACGGGGGGTGAAAAACTGTTTTTT,CASSFTGGEKLFF
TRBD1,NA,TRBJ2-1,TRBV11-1,TGTGCCAGCAGCCCCCAGGACAGGAATGAGCAGTTCTTC,CASSPQDRNEQFF
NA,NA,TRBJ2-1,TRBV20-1,TGCAGTGCTCCGGGACTTACCAATGAGCAGTTCTTC,CSAPGLTNEQFF